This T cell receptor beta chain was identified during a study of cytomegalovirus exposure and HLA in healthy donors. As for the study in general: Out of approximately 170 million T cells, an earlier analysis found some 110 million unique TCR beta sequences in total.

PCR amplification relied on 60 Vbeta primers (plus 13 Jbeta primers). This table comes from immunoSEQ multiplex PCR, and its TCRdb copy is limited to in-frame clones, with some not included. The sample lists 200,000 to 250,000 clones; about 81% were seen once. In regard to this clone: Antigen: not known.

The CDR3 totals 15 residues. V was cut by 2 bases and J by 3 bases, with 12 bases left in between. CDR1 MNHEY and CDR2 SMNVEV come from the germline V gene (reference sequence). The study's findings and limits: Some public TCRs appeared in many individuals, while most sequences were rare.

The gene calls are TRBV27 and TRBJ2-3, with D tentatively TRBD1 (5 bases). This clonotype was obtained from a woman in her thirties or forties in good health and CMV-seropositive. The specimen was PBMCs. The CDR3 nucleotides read TGTGCCAGCAGTTTAGGACAAAGCAGGACAGATACGCAGTATTTT. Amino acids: CASSLGQSRTDTQYF.